The source of this TCR beta chain is a study of blood T cell repertoires in COVID-19. The table came from immunoSEQ multiplex PCR; TCRdb's copy has only in-frame clones and leaves some out. The repertoire holds roughly 250,000 clones, with approximately 84% as singletons. Ages ranged from roughly 18 to 100 years, with residence in under 25 US areas. Donors were grouped by their self-reported clinical history. Germline CDR1 and CDR2: MDHEN and SYDVKM. This CDR3 is built from 15 residues. After removal of 6 bases from V and 3 bases from J, the junction contained 6 bases not matched to a gene. The chain joins TRBV28 to TRBJ1-5; 9 nucleotides agree with TRBD1. The receptor was derived from a woman aged 40 to 55 with acute COVID-19. The sequencing input was PBMCs or T cells enriched from blood (not recorded which). In nucleotides, the CDR3 is TGTGCCAGCAGAGGGACAGGGCGCTACAATCAGCCCCAGCATTTT. Amino acid sequence: CASRGTGRYNQPQHF. Using reference TRBV28 and TRBJ1-5 for the parts outside the CDR3, the full variable domain is DVKVTQSSRYLVKRTGEKVFLECVQDMDHENMFWYRQDPGLGLRLIYFSYDVKMKEKGDIPEGYSVSREKKERFSLILESASTNQTSMYLCASRGTGRYNQPQHFGDGTRLSIL.